One and the same sample provided the 27 T cell receptor beta chains below, sequenced in a study of shared clonotypes between healthy human individuals. As defined, naive CD8 cells were CD45RO-negative and positively selected for CCR7, with terminally differentiated effector memory CD45RA+ cells excluded. The table came from immunoSEQ multiplex PCR; TCRdb's copy has only in-frame clones and leaves some out. Here the sample spans hundreds of thousands of clones, approximately 96% being singletons. Sample: naive CD8+ T cells sorted from blood. The source is a woman aged 25 to 39 in good health.

This clone is a singleton in its sample. The rearrangement links TRBV19 to TRBJ2-1; D remains ambiguous. Germline V CDR1 and CDR2: LNHDA, SQIVND (reference sequence). The CDR3 covers 12 residues. Trimming shortened V by 2 bases and J by 8 bases, and 7 bases separated the two germline ends. CDR3 amino acids: CASSIIGYEQFF. CDR3 nucleotide sequence: TGTGCCAGTAGTATAATCGGCTATGAGCAGTTCTTC.

The genes are TRBV27 and TRBJ2-7, with 13 bases fitting TRBD2. Germline CDR1 MNHEY, CDR2 SMNVEV (reference sequence). V lost 4 bases and J lost 6; bases outside the gene matches: 9. The length of the CDR3 is 16 residues. CDR3 bases: TGTGCCAGCAGTTACTCCTCGGGACTAGCGGGATTCGAGCAGTACTTC. Translation gives CASSYSSGLAGFEQYF.

The chain employs TRBV5-4 and TRBJ2-7; TRBD2 might be the D (6 bases). The CDR3 runs to 13 residues. Germline V gives CDR1 SGHNT, CDR2 YYREEE (reference sequence). V was cut by 2 bases and J by 4 bases, with 10 bases left in between. As DNA, the CDR3 is TGTGCCAGCAGCTTCGGCGGGAATTACGAGCAGTACTTC. Its protein product is CASSFGGNYEQYF.

The genes are TRBV19 and TRBJ2-7; 7 bases fit TRBD2. The CDR3 runs 14 residues. Germline CDR1 LNHDA, CDR2 SQIVND (reference sequence). Trimming cost V 3 bases and J 2 bases; bases outside gene matches: 4. CDR3 in amino acids: CASSISGPAYEQYF. The CDR3 nucleotides are TGTGCCAGTAGTATTAGCGGGCCAGCCTACGAGCAGTACTTC.

The chain links TRBV5-1 to TRBJ1-2; D gene ambiguous. Trimming stripped 0 bases from V and 4 bases from J, with 10 bases between. The CDR3 length is 14 residues. Germline lookup yields CDR1 SGHRS and CDR2 YFSETQ. In nucleotides, the CDR3 is TGCGCCAGCAGCTTGGTGGCACAGAGCTATGGCTACACCTTC. The encoded protein is CASSLVAQSYGYTF. The full variable domain, rest sourced from reference TRBV5-1 and TRBJ1-2, is KAGVTQTPRYLIKTRGQQVTLSCSPISGHRSVSWYQQTPGQGLQFLFEYFSETQRNKGNFPGRFSGRQFSNSRSEMNVSTLELGDSALYLCASSLVAQSYGYTFGSGTRLTVV.

This rearrangement joins TRBV7-8 to TRBJ2-2, with 14 bases matching TRBD2. The germline V gene has CDR1 SGHVS and CDR2 FQNEAQ. There are 14 residues in the CDR3. After removal of 4 bases from V and 10 bases from J, the junction contained 2 bases not matched to a gene. The CDR3 sequence is CASSWTSGRSELFF. The CDR3 coding sequence is TGTGCCAGCAGCTGGACTAGCGGGAGGTCGGAGCTGTTTTTT.

The chain links TRBV7-2 to TRBJ2-7; D is possibly TRBD2 (5 bases). The CDR3 length is 17 residues. Germline lookup yields CDR1 SGHTA and CDR2 FQGNSA. The germline V and J ends were trimmed by 5 bases and 1 base, with 21 bases remaining between them. CDR3 loop: CASSQAQIISGSYEQYF. CDR3 DNA sequence: TGTGCCAGCAGCCAAGCACAGATCATAAGCGGATCCTACGAGCAGTACTTC. Full variable domain (missing parts from reference TRBV7-2 and TRBJ2-7): GAGVSQSPSNKVTEKGKDVELRCDPISGHTALYWYRQSLGQGLEFLIYFQGNSAPDKSGLPSDRFSAERTGGSVSTLTIQRTQQEDSAVYLCASSQAQIISGSYEQYFGPGTRLTVT.

The chain carries TRBV7-9 and TRBJ2-3; the D gene is possibly TRBD2 (6 bases). The CDR3 is 16 amino acids. CDR1 and CDR2 (germline): SEHNR, FQNEAQ (reference sequence). V lost 3 bases and J lost 3, with 16 bases in between. CDR3 region: CASSLDAGPYTDTQYF. As DNA, the CDR3 is TGTGCCAGCAGCTTGGACGCGGGACCTTATACAGATACGCAGTATTTT. The variable domain in full, completed from reference TRBV7-9 and TRBJ2-3, reads DTGVSQNPRHKITKRGQNVTFRCDPISEHNRLYWYRQTLGQGPEFLTYFQNEAQLEKSRLLSDRFSAERPKGSFSTLEIQRTEQGDSAMYLCASSLDAGPYTDTQYFGPGTRLTVL.

The chain employs TRBV28 and TRBJ2-6; the D is unclear. The length of the CDR3 is 13 residues. The germline V gene has CDR1 MDHEN and CDR2 SYDVKM. Trimming removed 8 bases from V and 2 bases from J, with 7 bases in between. The CDR3 protein is CASAWPGANVLTF. The CDR3 DNA follows: TGTGCCAGCGCTTGGCCTGGGGCCAACGTCCTGACTTTC. The full variable domain, its missing parts supplied by reference TRBV28 and TRBJ2-6, is DVKVTQSSRYLVKRTGEKVFLECVQDMDHENMFWYRQDPGLGLRLIYFSYDVKMKEKGDIPEGYSVSREKKERFSLILESASTNQTSMYLCASAWPGANVLTFGAGSRLTVL.

The CDR3 DNA follows: TGCAGCGTTGTTTATGGGGTCCCGGGAGGCGGGGAGCTGTTTTTT. It is translated as CSVVYGVPGGGELFF. The V call is TRBV29-1, the J call TRBJ2-2, with TRBD2 identical over 7 bases. CDR1 is SQVTM, CDR2 ANQGSEA, per germline. Unmatched junction bases numbered 12, after V lost 4 bases and J lost 7 bases. There are 15 residues in the CDR3.

V is TRBV5-1 and J is TRBJ2-5; D perhaps matches TRBD2 (6 bases). The CDR3 consists of 14 residues. V was shortened by 0 bases and J by 5 bases, with 11 bases between the two germline ends. Germline V gene data show CDR1 as SGHRS and CDR2 as YFSETQ. The CDR3 here is CASSLALEGETQYF. CDR3 DNA: TGCGCCAGCAGCTTGGCCTTGGAGGGGGAGACCCAGTACTTC.

This rearrangement joins TRBV7-9 to TRBJ1-3; possible D gene TRBD1, 6 bases. The CDR3 totals 15 residues. Trimming took 5 bases from V and 0 from J, leaving 11 bases between them. Germline V CDR1 and CDR2: SEHNR, FQNEAQ (reference sequence). CDR3 sequence reads: CASSAGARSGNTIYF. CDR3 nucleotide sequence: TGTGCCAGCAGCGCGGGGGCCCGCTCTGGAAACACCATATATTTT.

The chain couples TRBV2 to TRBJ1-2; no reliable D call. Germline V gene sequence: CDR1 SNHLY, CDR2 FYNNEI. The CDR3 has 11 residues. The V gene lost 3 bases and the J gene lost 7 bases, with 6 bases spanning the gap. The CDR3: CASSELGGYTF. The CDR3 nucleotides read TGTGCCAGCAGTGAGTTAGGTGGCTACACCTTC.

The gene calls are TRBV7-9 and TRBJ1-2; TRBD1 is a possible D gene (6 bases). The CDR3 runs 16 residues. V was trimmed by 2 bases and J by 4 bases, leaving 17 bases between them. Germline CDR1 reads SEHNR; CDR2 reads FQNEAQ (reference sequence). CDR3 sequence reads: CASSLFGSGGAYGYTF. The CDR3 DNA reads as TGTGCCAGCAGCTTATTTGGGAGTGGGGGGGCCTATGGCTACACCTTC.

J is TRBJ1-2 and V is TRBV6-6; D is ambiguous. V was trimmed by 0 bases and J by 6 bases, leaving 8 bases between them. In germline, CDR1 is MNHNY, CDR2 SVGAGI (reference sequence). CDR3 length equals 13 residues. The CDR3 protein is CASSYSTGDGYTF. The CDR3, as DNA: TGTGCCAGCAGTTACTCCACGGGAGATGGCTACACCTTC.

This chain uses TRBV25-1 with TRBJ2-5; TRBD2 agrees at 7 bases. Trimming took 5 bases from V and 5 from J; bases not matched to a gene: 11. The germline V gene has CDR1 MGHDK and CDR2 SYGVNS. The CDR3 has 15 amino acids. This chain's CDR3 is CASSSGTNLRETQYF. DNA for the CDR3: TGTGCCAGCAGTTCCGGGACTAACCTTCGGGAGACCCAGTACTTC.

J is TRBJ2-7 and V is TRBV14, with TRBD2 identical over 11 bases. The germline CDR1 and CDR2 sequences are SGHDN and FVKESK. The J segment lost 8 bases and the V segment lost 2 bases, leaving 2 bases of the junction unmatched. The CDR3 covers 13 residues. In DNA, the CDR3 is TGTGCCAGCAGCCAAACTAGCGGGAGTAAGCAGTACTTC. This sequence encodes CASSQTSGSKQYF.

The gene calls are TRBV5-1 and TRBJ1-2; TRBD1 is a possible D gene (5 bases). Per the germline V gene, CDR1 is SGHRS and CDR2 is YFSETQ. V was pared by 4 bases and J by 3 bases, with 16 bases between. The CDR3 consists of 15 residues. The CDR3 loop is CASSPERGVYYGYTF. CDR3 DNA sequence: TGCGCCAGCAGCCCGGAGAGGGGAGTATACTATGGCTACACCTTC.

The chain joins TRBV29-1 to TRBJ1-2; 7 bases line up with TRBD1. CDR3 length equals 14 residues. The ends lost 1 base at V and 5 bases at J; junction bases unmatched: 7. CDR1 and CDR2 from the germline V gene are SQVTM and ANQGSEA. The chain's CDR3 is CSVEVWTGDYGYTF. Here the CDR3 DNA reads TGCAGCGTTGAAGTCTGGACAGGCGATTATGGCTACACCTTC.

This chain joins TRBV13 and TRBJ2-1; 10 bases line up with TRBD2. Per the germline V gene, CDR1 is PRHDT and CDR2 is FYEKMQ (reference sequence). This CDR3 comprises 16 residues. J lost 5 bases, V lost 3 bases, and 7 bases had no gene match. CDR3 sequence: CASSLWLAGVNNEQFF. CDR3 bases: TGTGCCAGCAGCTTGTGGCTAGCGGGAGTCAACAATGAGCAGTTCTTC. Complete variable domain (other parts from reference TRBV13 and TRBJ2-1): AAGVIQSPRHLIKEKRETATLKCYPIPRHDTVYWYQQGPGQDPQFLISFYEKMQSDKGSIPDRFSAQQFSDYHSELNMSSLELGDSALYFCASSLWLAGVNNEQFFGPGTRLTVL.

This chain links TRBV9 with TRBJ2-6, with D uncertain. CDR1 and CDR2 (germline): SGDLS, YYNGEE. Trimming stripped 0 bases from V and 6 bases from J, with 7 bases between. There are 14 residues in the CDR3. Written as DNA, the CDR3 is TGTGCCAGCAGCGTAGGGGCCGCGGCCAACGTCCTGACTTTC. It specifies CASSVGAAANVLTF. Based on the CDR3 plus reference TRBV9 and TRBJ2-6, the full variable domain is DSGVTQTPKHLITATGQRVTLRCSPRSGDLSVYWYQQSLDQGLQFLIQYYNGEERAKGNILERFSAQQFPDLHSELNLSSLELGDSALYFCASSVGAAANVLTFGAGSRLTVL.

The genes are TRBV19 and TRBJ2-1; D not resolved. The germline V and J ends were trimmed by 0 bases and 9 bases, with 9 bases remaining between them. Germline V gene sequence: CDR1 LNHDA, CDR2 SQIVND (reference sequence). This CDR3 region has 13 residues. This CDR3 is CASSIDPVGEQFF. CDR3 sequence (DNA): TGTGCCAGTAGTATAGACCCTGTGGGTGAGCAGTTCTTC.

The chain uses TRBV7-9 and TRBJ2-1; no definite D call. Germline V lookup: CDR1 SEHNR, CDR2 FQNEAQ (reference sequence). CDR3 length: 12 residues. The V end was cut by 3 bases, the J end by 7 bases, with 7 bases between. DNA of the CDR3: TGTGCCAGCAGCTTTATGACGAATGAGCAGTTCTTC. The encoded protein is CASSFMTNEQFF.

This rearrangement joins TRBV11-2 to TRBJ2-3; 10 nucleotides match TRBD2. The CDR3 is 14 residues long. Germline CDR1 is SGHAT and CDR2 is FQNNGV. V lost 7 bases to trimming and J lost 8 bases; unmatched junction nucleotides: 9. The CDR3 sequence is CASTLAGERVTQYF. The CDR3 DNA reads TGTGCCAGCACCCTAGCGGGAGAACGTGTTACGCAGTATTTT.

This chain links TRBV2 with TRBJ1-4; D is uncertain. The CDR3 has 12 residues. Germline assignment: CDR1 SNHLY and CDR2 FYNNEI. Trimming stripped 3 bases from V and 8 bases from J, with 7 bases between. The CDR3 DNA follows: TGTGCCAGCAGTGATTCTGTAGAAAAACTGTTTTTT. Translation: CASSDSVEKLFF.

J is TRBJ2-2 and V is TRBV15; possible D gene TRBD2, 6 bases. Between the trimmed V and J ends, which lost 0 bases and 0 bases, there was a span of 8 bases. The CDR3 loop spans 16 amino acids. Germline loops: CDR1 LNHNV, CDR2 YYDKDF (reference sequence). CDR3 sequence: CATSREEGSNTGELFF. CDR3 DNA: TGTGCCACCAGCAGAGAGGAGGGATCGAACACCGGGGAGCTGTTTTTT.

The genes are TRBV27 and TRBJ2-3; weak D call: TRBD2 (6 bases). The CDR3 runs 14 residues. Trimming took off 6 bases at V and 2 bases at J, with 12 bases between the two ends. The germline V gene has CDR1 MNHEY and CDR2 SMNVEV (reference sequence). The CDR3 here is CASRFGGITDTQYF. CDR3 nucleotide sequence: TGTGCCAGCAGGTTCGGGGGAATCACAGATACGCAGTATTTT.